Following are 2 T cell receptor beta chains from one sample sequenced in a study of early T cells in non-severe SARS-CoV-2 infection. MiXCR was run by TCRdb on the 5' RACE reads, yielding one entry per CDR3 protein. Among about 58,000 distinct CDR3 sequences listed, roughly 8.4% were seen once. Source material: whole blood. These receptors all come from an adult who was a healthcare worker with PCR-confirmed SARS-CoV-2 infection or an uninfected control (not recorded which).

This clonotype was observed a few times. The J gene is TRBJ2-7, the V gene TRBV12-3 or TRBV12-4; D might be TRBD1 (6 bases). CDR3 length: 14 residues. V was shortened by 5 bases and J by 2 bases, with 13 bases between the two germline ends. The CDR3 DNA sequence: TGTGCCAGCAGTCCCGCACAGGGAACCTACGAGCAGTACTTC. Translation: CASSPAQGTYEQYF.

The CDR3 region has the DNA TGCACCAGCACCTGCCGGGGGACAGTATGCGAGCAGTACTTC. Its translation: CTSTCRGTVCEQYF. The genes are TRBV1 and TRBJ2-7; TRBD1, the table's D call, lacks a check against the DNA. TRBV1 is noted as a pseudogene. The CDR3 contains 14 residues.